The entry below describes one T cell receptor (beta chain). The CDR3 is 14 residues long. Unmatched junction bases numbered 5, after V lost 3 bases and J lost 6 bases. CDR1 and CDR2 from the germline V gene are SGHTS and YDEGEE. This record belongs to a study of T cells in tuberculosis. Study background: A South African cohort included IGRA-negative adolescents, latently infected IGRA-positive adolescents and adults with active tuberculosis.

Sequencing was performed with immunoSEQ multiplex PCR; in TCRdb, only in-frame clones are kept and a portion is missing. The table shows roughly 45,000 clones, with less than 95% occurring only once. Sequenced sample: PBMCs. The chain carries TRBV5-8 and TRBJ2-7; 11 nucleotides line up with TRBD1. This TCR came from a donor between 10 and 35 years old with latent tuberculosis or without tuberculosis infection. Some clones in this sample may be carry-over from other donors' samples. The CDR3 sequence is CASSSGTGGPEQYF. Here the CDR3 DNA reads TGTGCCAGCAGCTCCGGGACAGGGGGGCCCGAGCAGTACTTC. The full variable domain, rest sourced from reference TRBV5-8 and TRBJ2-7, is EAGVTQSPTHLIKTRGQQATLRCSPISGHTSVYWYQQALGLGLQFLLWYDEGEERNRGNFPPRFSGRQFPNYSSELNVNALELEDSALYLCASSSGTGGPEQYFGPGTRLTVT.